The clone carrying this T cell receptor (beta chain) showed up just a few times. Its antigen is undetermined. The data were obtained in a study of T cell repertoires in cytomegalovirus infection. Study summary: CMV infection plus the matching HLA type was flagged by public TCR beta signatures.

TCRdb reprocessed the reads with MiXCR, giving one entry per CDR3 protein. The sample yields 150,000 or so distinct CDR3 sequences, about 22% seen once. The J segment lost 1 base and the V segment lost 6 bases, leaving 5 bases of the junction unmatched. Germline V lookup: CDR1 SGHTA, CDR2 FQGNSA. CDR3 length: 14 residues. Study-level results: Ex vivo, HLA-C-restricted CMV-specific TCR beta clonotypes prevailed over the rest of the response.

The specimen was CD8+ T cells from cultured PBMCs, collected from culture after CMV antigen stimulation. The J gene is TRBJ2-5, the V gene TRBV7-2, with TRBD1 matching 7 bases. The TCR sequence derives from a human donor in good health (CMV status not recorded). Some clones in this sample may be carry-over from other donors' samples. CDR3 in DNA: TGTGCCAGCAGGATAGGGGACAGCCAAGAGACCCAGTACTTC. Translated: CASRIGDSQETQYF.